This TCR beta chain was obtained from a study of shared clonotypes between healthy human individuals. CD45RO-negative cells were positively selected for CCR7, leaving out terminally differentiated effector memory CD45RA+ cells. In the original analysis: Filtering differed since immunoSEQ provided only junctions, with no quality scores. Profiling relied on immunoSEQ multiplex PCR, and the TCRdb table lists in-frame clones only, not all of them. The V and J calls and clone size come from that table; D and trimming were worked out from the DNA. The sample records about 610,000 clones, approximately 96% being singletons. Sequencing was carried out using naive CD8+ T cells sorted from blood. The TCR originated in a young woman in good health.

Here the CDR3 reads CASSLRQVTYNEQFF. The CDR3 DNA follows: TGTGCCAGCAGTTTAAGGCAAGTCACCTACAATGAGCAGTTCTTC. The V gene is TRBV27, the J gene TRBJ2-1; the D is unclear. V lost 2 bases and J lost 2, with 10 bases in between. Germline V gene sequence: CDR1 MNHEY, CDR2 SMNVEV (reference sequence). This CDR3 has 15 residues.